This T cell receptor beta chain comes out of a study of regulatory T cells in long-lasting Graves disease. Across the study: Over 5 years of antithyroid drugs with positive TSH receptor antibodies was taken to mean persistent Graves' disease. General observations from the study: Patients with persistent disease shared 2,500 or so public clonotypes, outpacing the roughly 970 shared by new patients. TRBV28, TRBJ1-2 and TRBJ2-5 were favored in persistent disease.

Trimming left V 2 bases short and J 0 bases short, with 7 bases between. The CDR3 is 14 amino acids. Germline values: CDR1 DFQATT, CDR2 SNEGSKA (reference sequence). As for time point: persistent/refractory GD, antithyroid drugs over 5 years with positive TRAb. From PBMCs, RNA was extracted and then used to make the TCR library. On this clonotype itself: Antigen unknown.

Building the TCR beta libraries relied on iRepertoire HTBI primers, and CDR3 regions underwent Arm-PCR. In the original processing: Sequenced samples collectively carried roughly 60 TRBV and 14 TRBJ segments. Using its own MiXCR run on the multiplex PCR reads, TCRdb lists one record per CDR3 protein. The V and J calls come from TCRdb's annotation, not from the publication. The sample has some 370,000 distinct CDR3 sequences, roughly 20% seen once. This TCR was recovered from a female donor with Graves disease. The chain has TRBV20-1 and TRBJ2-2; D is uncertain. The starting material was peripheral blood mononuclear cells (PBMCs), obtained when the disease was refractory, from a patient treated with antithyroid drugs. CDR3 residues: CSARMLANTGELFF. The CDR3 DNA reads TGCAGTGCTAGAATGCTAGCGAACACCGGGGAGCTGTTTTTT.